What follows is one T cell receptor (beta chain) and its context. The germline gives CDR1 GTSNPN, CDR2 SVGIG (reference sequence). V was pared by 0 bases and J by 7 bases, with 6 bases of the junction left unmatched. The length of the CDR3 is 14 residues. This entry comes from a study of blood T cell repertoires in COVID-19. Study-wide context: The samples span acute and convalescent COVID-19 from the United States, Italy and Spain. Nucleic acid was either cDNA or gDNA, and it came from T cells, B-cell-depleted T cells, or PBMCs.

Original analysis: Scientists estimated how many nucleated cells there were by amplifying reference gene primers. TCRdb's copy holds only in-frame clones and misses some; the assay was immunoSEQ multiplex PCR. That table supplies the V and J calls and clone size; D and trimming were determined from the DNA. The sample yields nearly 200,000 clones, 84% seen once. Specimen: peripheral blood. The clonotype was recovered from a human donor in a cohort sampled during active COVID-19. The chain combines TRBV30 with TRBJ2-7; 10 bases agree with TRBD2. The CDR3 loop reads CAWSVGLAGAEQYV. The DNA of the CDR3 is TGTGCCTGGAGTGTGGGGCTAGCGGGGGCTGAGCAGTACGTC.